Below are 19 T cell receptor beta chains sequenced from a single sample in a study of shared clonotypes between healthy human individuals. Data came from immunoSEQ multiplex PCR; TCRdb stores just in-frame clones and leaves some out. The sample shows some 1,100,000 clones, 78% of them seen only once. The specimen sequenced was memory CD4+ T cells from PBMCs. Subset indicated: CD45RA-negative fraction. These TCRs come from a man aged 18 to 30 in good health. Some clones in this sample may be carry-over from other donors' samples.

This clone was recorded once. The rearrangement links TRBV5-4 to TRBJ2-5, with a possible D match to TRBD2 (6 bases). This CDR3 is built from 15 residues. V dropped 4 bases and J dropped 5 bases, with 18 bases sitting between them. Germline CDR1 and CDR2: SGHNT and YYREEE (reference sequence). The CDR3 sequence is CASSPQLRDAETQYF. The DNA of the CDR3 is TGTGCCAGCAGCCCGCAACTGCGGGACGCGGAGACCCAGTACTTC.

The chain is built from TRBV2 and TRBJ2-2, with unresolved D. Germline CDR1 is SNHLY and CDR2 is FYNNEI. The V end lost 8 bases, the J end lost 0 bases, and 10 bases lay between the germline ends. The CDR3 is made up of 14 amino acids. The CDR3, as DNA: TGTGCCAGCCGCGCAGGCGCGAACACCGGGGAGCTGTTTTTT. It specifies CASRAGANTGELFF.

The rearrangement joins TRBV11-2 to TRBJ2-7; 7 bases line up with TRBD1. J gave up 2 bases and V 8 bases, and 15 bases lay outside the gene matches. The CDR3 runs to 16 residues. From germline, CDR1 is SGHAT and CDR2 FQNNGV. CDR3 residues: CASGIRDGTAAYEQYF. The CDR3 bases are TGTGCCAGCGGGATTAGGGACGGGACAGCAGCCTACGAGCAGTACTTC.

The CDR3 nucleotides are TGTGCCAGCACCCGACTAGCTGATAGCGACGAGCAGTACTTC. Its protein product is CASTRLADSDEQYF. V and J are TRBV6-6 and TRBJ2-7, with 7 bases matching TRBD2. Germline CDR1 MNHNY, CDR2 SVGAGI (reference sequence). This CDR3 has 14 amino acids. Trimming removed 7 bases from V and 5 bases from J; junction bases left unmatched: 11.

The V gene is TRBV6-6, the J gene TRBJ2-2; D gene ambiguous. Trimming took 7 bases from V and 3 from J, leaving 9 bases between them. The CDR3 extends over 13 amino acids. Per the germline V gene, CDR1 is MNHNY and CDR2 is SVGAGI (reference sequence). The CDR3 coding sequence is TGTGCCAGCACCATGGTAGACACCGGGGAGCTGTTTTTT. Residues: CASTMVDTGELFF.

This clone was observed a handful of times. V is TRBV7-2 and J is TRBJ1-1; D uncertain. The CDR3 consists of 15 residues. Germline lookup yields CDR1 SGHTA and CDR2 FQGNSA. V dropped 2 bases and J dropped 1 base, with 11 bases sitting between them. CDR3 coding DNA: TGTGCCAGCAGCTTAAATAGGGCATCGAACACTGAAGCTTTCTTT. Its translation: CASSLNRASNTEAFF.

The rearrangement links TRBV9 to TRBJ2-3; 9 bases line up with TRBD2. The ends lost 4 bases at V and 4 bases at J; junction bases unmatched: 7. Germline V CDR1 and CDR2: SGDLS, YYNGEE. The CDR3 contains 15 residues. The CDR3 DNA follows: TGTGCCAGCAGCCCCGCTAGCGGGGCCCCAGATACGCAGTATTTT. Translating it yields CASSPASGAPDTQYF.

This clone came up a few times. The V gene is TRBV28, the J gene TRBJ2-3; 12 nucleotides match TRBD1. The CDR3 sequence is 16 residues long. Per the germline V gene, CDR1 is MDHEN and CDR2 is SYDVKM. V trimming: 6 bases; J trimming: 8 bases; junction bases outside the gene matches: 12. CDR3 in amino acids: CASSRPGTGGARTQYF. DNA of the CDR3: TGTGCCAGCAGCCGACCTGGGACAGGGGGCGCGCGTACGCAGTATTTT.

V is TRBV7-6 and J is TRBJ2-7; TRBD1 agrees at 7 bases. V gave up 5 bases and J gave up 0 bases; unmatched junction bases: 4. Germline assignment: CDR1 SGHVS and CDR2 FNYEAQ. The CDR3 is made up of 14 amino acids. Here the CDR3 DNA reads TGTGCCAGCAGCCCCCGGACAGGCTCCTACGAGCAGTACTTC. Translated, it gives CASSPRTGSYEQYF.

The rearrangement uses TRBV2 and TRBJ1-1, with TRBD1 matching 7 bases. The CDR3 is 16 residues long. The V and J ends lost 5 bases and 0 bases, in that order; junction bases with no gene match: 9. CDR1 SNHLY and CDR2 FYNNEI come from the germline V gene. DNA of the CDR3: TGTGCCAGCAGTTTCCGGGACAGCGGATTGAACACTGAAGCTTTCTTT. Amino acid sequence: CASSFRDSGLNTEAFF. Complete variable domain (other parts from reference TRBV2 and TRBJ1-1): EPEVTQTPSHQVTQMGQEVILRCVPISNHLYFYWYRQILGQKVEFLVSFYNNEISEKSEIFDDQFSVERPDGSNFTLKIRSTKLEDSAMYFCASSFRDSGLNTEAFFGQGTRLTVV.

The V call is TRBV6-5, the J call TRBJ2-7; 7 positions agree with TRBD1. Per the germline V gene, CDR1 is MNHEY and CDR2 is SVGAGI. V trimming: 0 bases; J trimming: 4 bases; junction bases outside the gene matches: 3. The CDR3 sequence is 14 residues long. CDR3 DNA sequence: TGTGCCAGCAGTTACTCCAAGACAGGGTACGAGCAGTACTTC. Its protein product is CASSYSKTGYEQYF.

V gene TRBV2 combines with J gene TRBJ2-2; perhaps D is TRBD1 or TRBD2 (5 bases each). V was pared by 7 bases and J by 3 bases, with 15 bases between. The CDR3 consists of 15 residues. The V gene's germline CDR1 is SNHLY and CDR2 FYNNEI. The CDR3 nucleotides read TGTGCCAGCACCGAATCCGGGACCTACACCGGGGAGCTGTTTTTT. It codes for CASTESGTYTGELFF.

V gene TRBV11-2 combines with J gene TRBJ1-3; 7 bases map to TRBD1. Germline CDR1 SGHAT, CDR2 FQNNGV. The CDR3 is made up of 14 amino acids. Trimming cost V 5 bases and J 2 bases; bases outside gene matches: 3. Here the CDR3 DNA reads TGTGCCAGCAGCGCCGACAGGGCTGGAAACACCATATATTTT. It codes for CASSADRAGNTIYF.

This clone was counted between two and nine times. This sequence joins TRBV27 and TRBJ2-3; no reliable D call. Germline-derived CDR1 and CDR2 are MNHEY and SMNVEV (reference sequence). V was cut by 5 bases and J by 4 bases, with 13 bases left in between. The CDR3 is 14 amino acids. The CDR3 DNA reads as TGTGCCAGCAGTCCAAGTGGGCTTGCAGATACGCAGTATTTT. This translates into CASSPSGLADTQYF.

This sequence joins TRBV5-1 and TRBJ2-7; 7 bases align to TRBD2. Germline CDR1 is SGHRS and CDR2 is YFSETQ. The CDR3 totals 16 residues. Trimming removed 0 bases from V and 2 bases from J; junction bases left unmatched: 8. In DNA, the CDR3 is TGCGCCAGCAGCTTGGGTGGCGGGACTACTGCCTACGAGCAGTACTTC. Protein product: CASSLGGGTTAYEQYF.

This clone has more than one count but fewer than ten. This chain joins TRBV9 and TRBJ1-4; the D gene is possibly TRBD1 (5 bases). The CDR3 extends over 13 amino acids. From germline, CDR1 is SGDLS and CDR2 YYNGEE. The V and J ends lost 4 bases and 8 bases respectively, with 12 bases between them. CDR3 nucleotides: TGTGCCAGCAGCTTGACAGTGGGGGAAAAACTGTTTTTT. Its protein product is CASSLTVGEKLFF. The variable domain in full, with the rest retrieved from reference TRBV9 and TRBJ1-4, is DSGVTQTPKHLITATGQRVTLRCSPRSGDLSVYWYQQSLDQGLQFLIQYYNGEERAKGNILERFSAQQFPDLHSELNLSSLELGDSALYFCASSLTVGEKLFFGSGTQLSVL.

V gene TRBV2 combines with J gene TRBJ1-1; possibly TRBD1 for D (5 bases). The germline gives CDR1 SNHLY, CDR2 FYNNEI. CDR3 length: 13 residues. V was trimmed by 5 bases and J by 5 bases, leaving 12 bases between them. This CDR3 reads CASSREKGTEAFF. The CDR3 DNA is TGTGCCAGCAGTCGGGAGAAGGGGACTGAAGCTTTCTTT.

The chain employs TRBV28 and TRBJ2-7; D may be TRBD1 (6 bases). The V gene's germline CDR1 is MDHEN and CDR2 SYDVKM. The CDR3 loop spans 15 amino acids. Trimming pared 6 bases from V and 2 bases from J, leaving 17 bases between. CDR3 residues: CASRLQGAPAYEQYF. For the CDR3, the DNA is TGTGCCAGCAGGTTACAGGGTGCGCCTGCCTACGAGCAGTACTTC.

The rearrangement joins TRBV6-6 to TRBJ2-1; D is possibly TRBD2 (6 bases). The ends were cut back, 4 bases at V and 4 bases at J, with 14 bases in the middle. The CDR3 loop spans 15 amino acids. Germline lookup yields CDR1 MNHNY and CDR2 SVGAGI (reference sequence). The chain's CDR3 is CASSSGVGVYNEQFF. The CDR3 DNA reads as TGTGCCAGCAGTTCGGGGGTAGGCGTATACAATGAGCAGTTCTTC.